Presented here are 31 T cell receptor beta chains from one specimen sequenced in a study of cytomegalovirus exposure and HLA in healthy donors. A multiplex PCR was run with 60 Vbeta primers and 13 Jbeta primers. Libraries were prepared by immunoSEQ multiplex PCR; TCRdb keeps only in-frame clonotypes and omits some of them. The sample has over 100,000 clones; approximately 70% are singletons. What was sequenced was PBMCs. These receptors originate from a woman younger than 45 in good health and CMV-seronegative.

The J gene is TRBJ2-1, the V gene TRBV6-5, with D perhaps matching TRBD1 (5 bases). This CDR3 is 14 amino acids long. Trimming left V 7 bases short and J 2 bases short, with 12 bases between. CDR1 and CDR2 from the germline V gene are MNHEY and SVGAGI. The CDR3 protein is CASNQGGTYNEQFF. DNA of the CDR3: TGTGCCAGCAACCAGGGCGGAACCTACAATGAGCAGTTCTTC.

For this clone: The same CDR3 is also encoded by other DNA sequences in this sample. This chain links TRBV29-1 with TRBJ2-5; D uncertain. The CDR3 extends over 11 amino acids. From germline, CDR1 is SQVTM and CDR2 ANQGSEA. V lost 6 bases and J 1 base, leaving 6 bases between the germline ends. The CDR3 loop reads CSVLPQETQYF. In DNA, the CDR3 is TGCAGCGTACTGCCCCAAGAGACCCAGTACTTC.

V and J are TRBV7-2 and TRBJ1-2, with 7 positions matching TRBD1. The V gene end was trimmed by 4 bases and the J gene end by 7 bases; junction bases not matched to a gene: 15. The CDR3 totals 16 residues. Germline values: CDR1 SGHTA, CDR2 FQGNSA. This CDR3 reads CASSSRQGPTSSGYTF. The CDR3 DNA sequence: TGTGCCAGCAGCTCCCGACAGGGTCCTACGAGTAGTGGCTACACCTTC. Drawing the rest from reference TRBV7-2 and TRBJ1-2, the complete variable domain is GAGVSQSPSNKVTEKGKDVELRCDPISGHTALYWYRQSLGQGLEFLIYFQGNSAPDKSGLPSDRFSAERTGGSVSTLTIQRTQQEDSAVYLCASSSRQGPTSSGYTFGSGTRLTVV.

CDR3 protein: CASREAGTGVSPLHF. In DNA, the CDR3 is TGTGCCAGCCGAGAGGCCGGGACAGGGGTCTCACCCCTCCACTTT. The rearrangement joins TRBV6-5 to TRBJ1-6; TRBD1 agrees at 10 bases. This CDR3 is 15 amino acids long. V trimming: 8 bases; J trimming: 10 bases; junction bases outside the gene matches: 11. Germline lookup yields CDR1 MNHEY and CDR2 SVGAGI.

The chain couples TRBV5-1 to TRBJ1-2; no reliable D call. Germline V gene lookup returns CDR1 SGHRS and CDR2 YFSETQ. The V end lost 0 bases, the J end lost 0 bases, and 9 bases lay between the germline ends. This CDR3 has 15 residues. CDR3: CASSLATAANYGYTF. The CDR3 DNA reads TGCGCCAGCAGCTTGGCCACAGCAGCTAACTATGGCTACACCTTC.

Written as DNA, the CDR3 is TGTGCCTGGGGACGAGGGCTAGCGGGAGTAGGGGATACGCAGTATTTT. Protein product: CAWGRGLAGVGDTQYF. The J gene is TRBJ2-3, the V gene TRBV30, with 10 bases matching TRBD2. Germline CDR1 is GTSNPN and CDR2 is SVGIG (reference sequence). Unmatched junction bases numbered 14, after V lost 5 bases and J lost 6 bases. The CDR3 sequence is 16 residues long.

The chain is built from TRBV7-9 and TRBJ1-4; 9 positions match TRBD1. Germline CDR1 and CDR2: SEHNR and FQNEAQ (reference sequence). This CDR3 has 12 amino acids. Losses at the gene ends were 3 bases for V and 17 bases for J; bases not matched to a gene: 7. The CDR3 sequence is CASSLGTGKTFF. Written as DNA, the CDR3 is TGTGCCAGCAGCTTGGGGACAGGGAAGACATTTTTT.

CDR3 sequence reads: CSVEGLTRSGKGADTQYF. The CDR3 region has the DNA TGCAGCGTTGAAGGCCTTACGAGGAGCGGAAAAGGAGCAGATACGCAGTATTTT. This sequence joins TRBV29-1 and TRBJ2-3, with a tentative D call TRBD2 (5 bases). The germline CDR1 and CDR2 sequences are SQVTM and ANQGSEA. Between the trimmed V and J ends, which lost 1 base and 4 bases, there was a span of 24 bases. CDR3 size: 18 residues.

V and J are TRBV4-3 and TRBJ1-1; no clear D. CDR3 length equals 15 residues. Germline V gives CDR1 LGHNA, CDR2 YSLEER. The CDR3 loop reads CSPEISGVPNTEAFF. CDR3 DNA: TGCTCTCCAGAGATATCCGGGGTACCGAACACTGAAGCTTTCTTT.

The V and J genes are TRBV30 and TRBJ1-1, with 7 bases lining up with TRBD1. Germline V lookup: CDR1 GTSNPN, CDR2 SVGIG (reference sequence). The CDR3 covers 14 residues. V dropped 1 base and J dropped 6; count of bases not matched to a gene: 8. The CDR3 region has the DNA TGTGCCTGGAGTGGACAGGGAGAATCCCCTGAAGCTTTCTTT. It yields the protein CAWSGQGESPEAFF.

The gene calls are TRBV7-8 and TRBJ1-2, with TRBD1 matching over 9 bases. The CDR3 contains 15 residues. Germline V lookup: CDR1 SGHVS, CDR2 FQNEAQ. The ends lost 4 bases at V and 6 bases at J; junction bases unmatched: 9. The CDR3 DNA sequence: TGTGCCAGCAGCTACCAACAGGGGGCGTCACATGGCTACACCTTC. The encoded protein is CASSYQQGASHGYTF.

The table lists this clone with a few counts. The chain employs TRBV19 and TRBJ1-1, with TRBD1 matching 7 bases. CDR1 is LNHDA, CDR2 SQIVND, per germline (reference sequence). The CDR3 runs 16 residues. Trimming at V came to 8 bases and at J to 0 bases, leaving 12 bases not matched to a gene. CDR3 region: CASVRDSASLNTEAFF. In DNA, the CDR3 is TGTGCCAGTGTTCGGGACAGCGCGTCTTTGAACACTGAAGCTTTCTTT.

The CDR3 sequence is CSVERAVGSYGYTF. Written as DNA, the CDR3 is TGCAGCGTTGAGAGGGCAGTCGGGAGCTATGGCTACACCTTC. The chain recombines TRBV29-1 with TRBJ1-2, with unresolved D. V lost 3 bases to trimming and J lost 4 bases, with 15 bases between them. Germline loops: CDR1 SQVTM, CDR2 ANQGSEA. The length of the CDR3 is 14 residues.

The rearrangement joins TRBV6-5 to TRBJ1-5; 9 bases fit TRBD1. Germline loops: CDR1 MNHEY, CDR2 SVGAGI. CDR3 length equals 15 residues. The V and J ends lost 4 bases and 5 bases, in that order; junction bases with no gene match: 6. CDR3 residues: CASSLTGGRDQPQHF. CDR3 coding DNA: TGTGCCAGCAGTTTGACAGGGGGAAGGGATCAGCCCCAGCATTTT.

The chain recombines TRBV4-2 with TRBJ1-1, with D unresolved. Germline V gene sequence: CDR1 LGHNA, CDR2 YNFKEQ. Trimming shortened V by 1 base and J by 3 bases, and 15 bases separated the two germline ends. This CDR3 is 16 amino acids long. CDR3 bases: TGTGCCAGCAGCCAAGGTCAATCCGGGGAGGACACTGAAGCTTTCTTT. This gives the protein CASSQGQSGEDTEAFF.

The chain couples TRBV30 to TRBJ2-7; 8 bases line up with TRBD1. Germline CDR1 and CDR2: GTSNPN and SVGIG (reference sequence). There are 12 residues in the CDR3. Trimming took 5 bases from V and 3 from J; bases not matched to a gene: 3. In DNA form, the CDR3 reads TGTGCCTGGGACAGGGGAGGCTACGAGCAGTACTTC. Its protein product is CAWDRGGYEQYF.

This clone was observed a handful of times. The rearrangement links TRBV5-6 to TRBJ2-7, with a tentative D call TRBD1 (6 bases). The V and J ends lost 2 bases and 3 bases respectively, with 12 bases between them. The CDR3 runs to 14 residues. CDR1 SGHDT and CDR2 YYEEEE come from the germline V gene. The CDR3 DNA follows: TGTGCCAGCAGCTTACAGGGTATGGTCTACGAGCAGTACTTC. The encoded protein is CASSLQGMVYEQYF. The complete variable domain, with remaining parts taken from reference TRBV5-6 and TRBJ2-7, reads DAGVTQSPTHLIKTRGQQVTLRCSPKSGHDTVSWYQQALGQGPQFIFQYYEEEERQRGNFPDRFSGHQFPNYSSELNVNALLLGDSALYLCASSLQGMVYEQYFGPGTRLTVT.

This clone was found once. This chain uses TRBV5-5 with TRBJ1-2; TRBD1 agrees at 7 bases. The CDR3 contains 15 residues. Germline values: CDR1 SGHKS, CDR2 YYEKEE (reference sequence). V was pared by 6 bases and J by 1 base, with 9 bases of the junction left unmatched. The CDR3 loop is CASTFGQDFNYGYTF. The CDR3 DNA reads TGTGCCAGCACGTTCGGACAGGACTTTAACTATGGCTACACCTTC.

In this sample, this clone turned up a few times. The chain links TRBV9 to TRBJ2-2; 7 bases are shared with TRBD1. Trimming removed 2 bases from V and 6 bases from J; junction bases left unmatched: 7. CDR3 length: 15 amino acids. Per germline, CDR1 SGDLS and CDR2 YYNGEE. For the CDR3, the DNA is TGTGCCAGCAGCGTCACAGGGGTGGGGGCCGGGGAGCTGTTTTTT. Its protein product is CASSVTGVGAGELFF.

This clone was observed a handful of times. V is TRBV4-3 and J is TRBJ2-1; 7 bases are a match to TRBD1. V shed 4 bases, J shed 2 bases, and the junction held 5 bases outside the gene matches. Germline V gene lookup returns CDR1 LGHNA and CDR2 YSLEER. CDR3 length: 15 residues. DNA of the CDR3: TGCGCCAGCAGCCGAGACAGGGCCCCCTACAATGAGCAGTTCTTC. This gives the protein CASSRDRAPYNEQFF.

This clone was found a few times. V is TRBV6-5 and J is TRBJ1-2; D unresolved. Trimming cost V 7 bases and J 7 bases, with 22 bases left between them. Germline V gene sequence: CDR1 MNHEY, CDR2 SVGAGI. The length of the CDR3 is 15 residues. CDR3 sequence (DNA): TGTGCCAGCACTCGTCAGAGCGCCCAGAGAGGTGGCTACACCTTC. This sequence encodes CASTRQSAQRGGYTF.

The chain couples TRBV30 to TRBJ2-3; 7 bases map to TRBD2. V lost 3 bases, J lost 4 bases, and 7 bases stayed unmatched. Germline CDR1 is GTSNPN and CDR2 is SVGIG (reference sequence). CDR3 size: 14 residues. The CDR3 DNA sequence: TGTGCCTGGAGCGGGGGGAGGGAAGCAGATACGCAGTATTTT. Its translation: CAWSGGREADTQYF.

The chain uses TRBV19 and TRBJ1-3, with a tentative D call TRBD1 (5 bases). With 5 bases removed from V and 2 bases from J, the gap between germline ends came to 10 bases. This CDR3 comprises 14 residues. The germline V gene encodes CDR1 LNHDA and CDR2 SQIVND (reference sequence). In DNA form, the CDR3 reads TGTGCCAGTAGTCTAACAGGTCCTGGAAACACCATATATTTT. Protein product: CASSLTGPGNTIYF.

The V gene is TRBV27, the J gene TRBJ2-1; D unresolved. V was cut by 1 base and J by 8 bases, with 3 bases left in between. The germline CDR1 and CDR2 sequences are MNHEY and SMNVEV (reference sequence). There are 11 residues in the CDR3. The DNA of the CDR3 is TGTGCCAGCAGTTTATTCGATGAGCAGTTCTTC. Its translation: CASSLFDEQFF.

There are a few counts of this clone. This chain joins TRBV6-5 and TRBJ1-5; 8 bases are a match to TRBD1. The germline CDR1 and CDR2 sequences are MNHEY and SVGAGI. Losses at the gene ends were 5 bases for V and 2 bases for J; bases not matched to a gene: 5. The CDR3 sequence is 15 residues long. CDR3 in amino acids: CASSAGGAGNQPQHF. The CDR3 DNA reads TGTGCCAGCAGTGCAGGGGGCGCGGGCAATCAGCCCCAGCATTTT.

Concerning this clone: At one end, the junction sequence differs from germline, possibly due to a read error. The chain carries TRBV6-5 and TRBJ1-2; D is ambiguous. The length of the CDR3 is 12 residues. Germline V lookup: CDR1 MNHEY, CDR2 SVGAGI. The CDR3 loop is CASSYTGYGYPF. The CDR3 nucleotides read TGTGCCAGCAGTTACACGGGGTATGGCTACCCCTTC.

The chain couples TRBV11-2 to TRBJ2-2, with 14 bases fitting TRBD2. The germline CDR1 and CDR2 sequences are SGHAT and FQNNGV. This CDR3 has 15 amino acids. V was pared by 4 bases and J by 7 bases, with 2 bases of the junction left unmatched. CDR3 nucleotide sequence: TGTGCCAGCAGCTCTGGACTAGCGGGGGGCGGGGAGCTGTTTTTT. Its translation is CASSSGLAGGGELFF.

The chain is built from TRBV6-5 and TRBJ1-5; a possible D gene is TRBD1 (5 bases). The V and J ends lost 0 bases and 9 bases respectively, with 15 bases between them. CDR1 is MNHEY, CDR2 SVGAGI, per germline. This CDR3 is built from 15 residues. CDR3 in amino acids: CASSYSQGGVWPQHF. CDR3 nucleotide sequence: TGTGCCAGCAGTTACTCCCAGGGCGGGGTTTGGCCCCAGCATTTT.

In DNA, the CDR3 is TGTGCCAGCAGCCTACAGGTTAATGAAAAACTGTTTTTT. This sequence encodes CASSLQVNEKLFF. This sequence joins TRBV5-4 and TRBJ1-4; a possible D gene is TRBD1 (5 bases). Germline loops: CDR1 SGHNT, CDR2 YYREEE (reference sequence). This CDR3 spans 13 amino acids. Trimming removed 4 bases at V and 4 bases at J, with 8 bases between. Complete variable domain (other parts from reference TRBV5-4 and TRBJ1-4): ETGVTQSPTHLIKTRGQQVTLRCSSQSGHNTVSWYQQALGQGPQFIFQYYREEENGRGNFPPRFSGLQFPNYSSELNVNALELDDSALYLCASSLQVNEKLFFGSGTQLSVL.

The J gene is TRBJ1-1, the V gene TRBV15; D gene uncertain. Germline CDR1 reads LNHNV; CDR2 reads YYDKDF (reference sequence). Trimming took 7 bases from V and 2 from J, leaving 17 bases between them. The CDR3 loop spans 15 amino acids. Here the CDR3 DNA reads TGTGCCACCACCCCGGAGAGAGACTTCAACACTGAAGCTTTCTTT. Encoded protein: CATTPERDFNTEAFF.

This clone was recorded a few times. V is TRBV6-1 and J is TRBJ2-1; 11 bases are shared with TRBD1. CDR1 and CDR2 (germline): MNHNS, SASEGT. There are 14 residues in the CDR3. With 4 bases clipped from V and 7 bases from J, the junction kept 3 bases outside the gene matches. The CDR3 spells CASSGDRGFNEQFF. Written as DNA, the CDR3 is TGTGCCAGCAGTGGGGACAGGGGGTTTAATGAGCAGTTCTTC.